The TCR beta chain under discussion was sequenced for a study of beta chain features in type 1 diabetes. Regarding the study as a whole: Amplification by PCR could prefer shorter templates, with the same effect in patients and controls. HLA effects on TCRB rearrangement stayed unresolved here.

About this clone itself: Its target is unknown.

The V end was cut by 0 bases, the J end by 11 bases, with 13 bases between. The CDR3 totals 13 residues. Germline V lookup: CDR1 LGHNA, CDR2 YSLEER. Every isolated RNA sample was fully reverse transcribed, so sequencing captured expressed TCRB transcripts. Data came from immunoSEQ multiplex PCR; TCRdb stores just in-frame clones and leaves some out. The table lists over 150,000 clones, about 13% of them singletons. CD4+ naive, central memory, regulatory and stem cell-like memory subsets were isolated by sorting on CD45RO/CCR7/CD25/CD127/CD95/CD27. The sample consisted of central memory CD4+ T cells from blood. The chain has TRBV4-3 and TRBJ1-1; unclear D gene. This receptor was obtained from a woman in her late teens or twenties in good health. CDR3 sequence: CASSQDLRLWAFF. The CDR3 DNA is TGCGCCAGCAGCCAAGACCTCAGGCTGTGGGCTTTCTTT.